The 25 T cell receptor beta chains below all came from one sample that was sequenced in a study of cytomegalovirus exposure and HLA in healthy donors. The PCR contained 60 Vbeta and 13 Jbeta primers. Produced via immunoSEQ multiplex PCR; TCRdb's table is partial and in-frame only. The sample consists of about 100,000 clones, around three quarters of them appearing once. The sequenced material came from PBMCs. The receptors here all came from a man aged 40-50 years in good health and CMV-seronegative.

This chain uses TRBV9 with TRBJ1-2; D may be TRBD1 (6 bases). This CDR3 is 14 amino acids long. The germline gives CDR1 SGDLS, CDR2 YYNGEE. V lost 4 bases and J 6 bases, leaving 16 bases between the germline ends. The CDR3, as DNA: TGTGCCAGCAGCCCCAGGCCAGGGGCGCATGGCTACACCTTC. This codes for CASSPRPGAHGYTF.

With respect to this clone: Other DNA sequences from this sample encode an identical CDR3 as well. The DNA of the CDR3 is TGCGCCAGCAGCCAAGATCCGCTGGGGGGGACAGGGGATGGCTACACCTTC. Translation gives CASSQDPLGGTGDGYTF. This chain connects TRBV4-3 to TRBJ1-2, with 10 nucleotides matching TRBD1. J gave up 6 bases and V 0 bases, and 10 bases lay outside the gene matches. The CDR3 runs to 17 residues. Germline CDR1 is LGHNA and CDR2 is YSLEER.

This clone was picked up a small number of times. CDR3 nucleotides: TGTGCCATCAGTGAGAGCCGGACAGGGAATGGGGGCACAGATACGCAGTATTTT. As protein: CAISESRTGNGGTDTQYF. The chain carries TRBV10-3 and TRBJ2-3; 8 nucleotides match TRBD1. The CDR3 has 18 residues. CDR1 and CDR2 from the germline V gene are ENHRY and SYGVKD. The J segment lost 1 base and the V segment lost 2 bases, leaving 11 bases of the junction unmatched.

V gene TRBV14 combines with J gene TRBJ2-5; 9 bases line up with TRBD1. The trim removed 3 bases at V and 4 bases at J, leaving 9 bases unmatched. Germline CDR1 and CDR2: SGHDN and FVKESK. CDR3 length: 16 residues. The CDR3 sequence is CASSQDRGISLETQYF. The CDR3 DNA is TGTGCCAGCAGCCAGGACAGGGGAATATCGCTAGAGACCCAGTACTTC.

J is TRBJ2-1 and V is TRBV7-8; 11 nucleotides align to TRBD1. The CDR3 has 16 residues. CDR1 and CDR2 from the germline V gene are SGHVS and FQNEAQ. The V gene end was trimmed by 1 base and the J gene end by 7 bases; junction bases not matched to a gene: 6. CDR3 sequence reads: CASSLGGTGGGNEQFF. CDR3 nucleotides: TGTGCCAGCAGCTTAGGGGGGACAGGGGGGGGGAATGAGCAGTTCTTC.

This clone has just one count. The CDR3 loop is CAWSTQGGQPQHF. The CDR3 DNA sequence: TGTGCCTGGAGTACACAGGGGGGACAGCCCCAGCATTTT. V usage is TRBV30 and J usage is TRBJ1-5, with 8 bases lining up with TRBD1. Trimming took 2 bases from V and 7 from J; bases not matched to a gene: 4. The CDR3 loop spans 13 amino acids. Germline-derived CDR1 and CDR2 are GTSNPN and SVGIG (reference sequence).

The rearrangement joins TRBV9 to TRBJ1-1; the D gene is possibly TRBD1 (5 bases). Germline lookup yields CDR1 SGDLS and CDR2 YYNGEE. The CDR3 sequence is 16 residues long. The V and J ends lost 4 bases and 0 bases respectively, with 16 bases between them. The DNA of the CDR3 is TGTGCCAGCAGCCCACTGGGGACTCAATTGAACACTGAAGCTTTCTTT. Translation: CASSPLGTQLNTEAFF.

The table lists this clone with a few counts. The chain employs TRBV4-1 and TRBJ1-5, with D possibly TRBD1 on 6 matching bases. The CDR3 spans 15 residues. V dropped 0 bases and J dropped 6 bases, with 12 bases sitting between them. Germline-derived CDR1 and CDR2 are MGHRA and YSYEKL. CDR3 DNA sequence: TGCGCCAGCAGCCAAGATAGGGGGTTGGGTCAGCCCCAGCATTTT. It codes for CASSQDRGLGQPQHF.

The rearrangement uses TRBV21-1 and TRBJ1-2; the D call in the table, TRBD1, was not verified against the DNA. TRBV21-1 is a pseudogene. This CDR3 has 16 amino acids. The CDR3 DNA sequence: TGTGCCAGCAGCGTTGGGACAGGGAAAAAAAACTATGGCTACACCTTC. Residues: CASSVGTGKKNYGYTF.

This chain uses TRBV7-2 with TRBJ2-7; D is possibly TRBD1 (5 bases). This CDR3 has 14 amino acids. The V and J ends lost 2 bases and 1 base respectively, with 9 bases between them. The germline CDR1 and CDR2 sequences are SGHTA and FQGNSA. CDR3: CASSLFQGSYEQYF. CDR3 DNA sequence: TGTGCCAGCAGCTTATTTCAGGGATCCTACGAGCAGTACTTC.

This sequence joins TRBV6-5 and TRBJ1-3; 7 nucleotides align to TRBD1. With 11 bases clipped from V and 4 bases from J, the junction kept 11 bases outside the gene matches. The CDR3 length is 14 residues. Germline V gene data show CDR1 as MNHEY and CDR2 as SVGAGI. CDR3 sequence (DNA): TGTGCCCTGGGACAGAGGGTTGGAGGAAACACCATATATTTT. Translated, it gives CALGQRVGGNTIYF.

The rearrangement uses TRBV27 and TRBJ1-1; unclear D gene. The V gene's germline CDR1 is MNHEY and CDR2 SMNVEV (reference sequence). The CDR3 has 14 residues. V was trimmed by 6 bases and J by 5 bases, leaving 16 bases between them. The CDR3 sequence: CASRPTESRTEAFF. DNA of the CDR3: TGTGCCAGCAGGCCGACTGAAAGTCGTACTGAAGCTTTCTTT.

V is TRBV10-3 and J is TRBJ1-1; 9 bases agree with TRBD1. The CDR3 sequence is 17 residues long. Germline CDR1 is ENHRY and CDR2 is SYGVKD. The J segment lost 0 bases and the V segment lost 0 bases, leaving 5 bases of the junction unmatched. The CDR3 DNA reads TGTGCCATCAGTGAGTCGTGGGGGACAGGGATGAACACTGAAGCTTTCTTT. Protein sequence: CAISESWGTGMNTEAFF.

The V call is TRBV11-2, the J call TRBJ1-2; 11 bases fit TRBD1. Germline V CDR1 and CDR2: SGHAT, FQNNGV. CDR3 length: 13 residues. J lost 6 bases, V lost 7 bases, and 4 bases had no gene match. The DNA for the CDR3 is TGTGCCAGCACCGCGGGACAGGGGGATGGCTACACCTTC. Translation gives CASTAGQGDGYTF.

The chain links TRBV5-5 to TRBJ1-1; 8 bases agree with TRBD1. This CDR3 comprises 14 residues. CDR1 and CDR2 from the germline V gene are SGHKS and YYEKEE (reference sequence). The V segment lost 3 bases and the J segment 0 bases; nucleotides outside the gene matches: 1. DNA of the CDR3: TGTGCCAGCAGCTGGACAGGGATGAACACTGAAGCTTTCTTT. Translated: CASSWTGMNTEAFF.

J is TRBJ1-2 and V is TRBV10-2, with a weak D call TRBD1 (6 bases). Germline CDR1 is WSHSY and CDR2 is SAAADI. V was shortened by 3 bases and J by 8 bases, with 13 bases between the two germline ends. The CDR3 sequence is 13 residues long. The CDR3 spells CASSEAAGEGYTF. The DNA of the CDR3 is TGCGCCAGCAGTGAAGCGGCAGGGGAAGGCTACACCTTC.

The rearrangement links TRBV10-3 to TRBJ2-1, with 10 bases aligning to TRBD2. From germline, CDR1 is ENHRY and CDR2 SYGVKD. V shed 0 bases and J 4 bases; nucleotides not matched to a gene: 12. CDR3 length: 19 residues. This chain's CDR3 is CAISESLAGVTLPYNEQFF. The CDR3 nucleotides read TGTGCCATCAGTGAGTCCCTAGCGGGGGTTACCTTACCATACAATGAGCAGTTCTTC.

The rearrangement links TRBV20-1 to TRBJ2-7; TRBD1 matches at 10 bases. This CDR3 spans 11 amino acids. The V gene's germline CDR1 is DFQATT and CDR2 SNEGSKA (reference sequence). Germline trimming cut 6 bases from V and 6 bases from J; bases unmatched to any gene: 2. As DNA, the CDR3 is TGCAGTGCCTGGACAGGGGGCGAGCAGTACGTC. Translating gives CSAWTGGEQYV.

CDR3 region: CSVGRSTPNTEAFF. CDR3 in DNA: TGCAGCGTGGGGCGGAGCACCCCGAACACTGAAGCTTTCTTT. V gene TRBV29-1 combines with J gene TRBJ1-1; weak D call: TRBD1 (5 bases). The CDR3 has 14 residues. The V end lost 6 bases, the J end lost 1 base, and 15 bases lay between the germline ends. Per the germline V gene, CDR1 is SQVTM and CDR2 is ANQGSEA.

The chain's CDR3 is CASSESGRNGYTF. Written as DNA, the CDR3 is TGCGCCAGCAGTGAGTCCGGCAGGAATGGCTACACCTTC. This chain links TRBV10-1 with TRBJ1-2, with unresolved D. Between the trimmed V and J ends, which lost 0 bases and 6 bases, there was a span of 8 bases. The length of the CDR3 is 13 residues. Per germline, CDR1 WNHNN and CDR2 SYGVQD (reference sequence).

In nucleotides, the CDR3 is TGTGCCAGCAGCTTACCCTCGCTAGGGACTCGTGGGGCCAACGTCCTGACTTTC. Its protein is CASSLPSLGTRGANVLTF. The chain joins TRBV7-9 to TRBJ2-6; D perhaps matches TRBD2 (6 bases). V was shortened by 2 bases and J by 3 bases, with 17 bases between the two germline ends. Germline values: CDR1 SEHNR, CDR2 FQNEAQ (reference sequence). This CDR3 has 18 amino acids. Looking up the rest from reference TRBV7-9 and TRBJ2-6 gives the full variable domain: DTGVSQNPRHKITKRGQNVTFRCDPISEHNRLYWYRQTLGQGPEFLTYFQNEAQLEKSRLLSDRFSAERPKGSFSTLEIQRTEQGDSAMYLCASSLPSLGTRGANVLTFGAGSRLTVL.

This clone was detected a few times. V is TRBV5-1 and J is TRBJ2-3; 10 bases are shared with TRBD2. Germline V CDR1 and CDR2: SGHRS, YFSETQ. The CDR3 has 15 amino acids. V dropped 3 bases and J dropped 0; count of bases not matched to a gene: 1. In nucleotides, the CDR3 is TGCGCCAGCAGCTCACTAGCGGGGAGCACAGATACGCAGTATTTT. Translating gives CASSSLAGSTDTQYF. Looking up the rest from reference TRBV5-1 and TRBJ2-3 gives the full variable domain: KAGVTQTPRYLIKTRGQQVTLSCSPISGHRSVSWYQQTPGQGLQFLFEYFSETQRNKGNFPGRFSGRQFSNSRSEMNVSTLELGDSALYLCASSSLAGSTDTQYFGPGTRLTVL.

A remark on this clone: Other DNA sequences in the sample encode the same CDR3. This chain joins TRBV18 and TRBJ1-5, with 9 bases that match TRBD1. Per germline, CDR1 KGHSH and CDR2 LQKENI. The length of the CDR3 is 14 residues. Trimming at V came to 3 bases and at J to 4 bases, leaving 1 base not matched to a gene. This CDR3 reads CASSPGQGNQPQHF. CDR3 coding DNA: TGTGCCAGCTCACCGGGACAGGGAAATCAGCCCCAGCATTTT.

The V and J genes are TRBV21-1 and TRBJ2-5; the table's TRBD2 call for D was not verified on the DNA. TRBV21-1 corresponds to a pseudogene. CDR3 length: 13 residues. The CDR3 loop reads CASSRGPPETQYF. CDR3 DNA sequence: TGTGCCAGCAGCCGGGGTCCTCCAGAGACCCAGTACTTC.

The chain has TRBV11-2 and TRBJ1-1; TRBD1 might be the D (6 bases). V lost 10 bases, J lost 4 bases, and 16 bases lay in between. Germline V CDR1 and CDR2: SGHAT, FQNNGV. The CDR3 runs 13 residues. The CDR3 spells CATGTYRSTEAFF. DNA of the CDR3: TGTGCCACCGGGACATACAGGTCCACTGAAGCTTTCTTT.